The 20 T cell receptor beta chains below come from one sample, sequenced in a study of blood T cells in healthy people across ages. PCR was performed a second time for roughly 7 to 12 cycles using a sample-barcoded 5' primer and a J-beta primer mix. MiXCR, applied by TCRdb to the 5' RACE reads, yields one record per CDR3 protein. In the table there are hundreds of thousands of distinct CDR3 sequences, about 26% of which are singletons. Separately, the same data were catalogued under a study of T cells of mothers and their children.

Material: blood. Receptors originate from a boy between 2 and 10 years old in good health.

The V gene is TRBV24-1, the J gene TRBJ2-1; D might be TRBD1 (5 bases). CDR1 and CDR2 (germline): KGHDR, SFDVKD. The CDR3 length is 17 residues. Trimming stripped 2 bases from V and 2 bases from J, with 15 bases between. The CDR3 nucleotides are TGTGCCACCAGTGATTCTCAGGGTTGGGGCCCCTACAATGAGCAGTTCTTC. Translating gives CATSDSQGWGPYNEQFF.

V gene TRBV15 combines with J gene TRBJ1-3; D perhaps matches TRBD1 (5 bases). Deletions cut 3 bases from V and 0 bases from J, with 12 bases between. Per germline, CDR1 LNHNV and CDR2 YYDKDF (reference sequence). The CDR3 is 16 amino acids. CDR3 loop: CATSRDNLLSGNTIYF. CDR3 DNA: TGTGCCACCAGCAGGGACAACTTACTCTCTGGAAACACCATATATTTT.

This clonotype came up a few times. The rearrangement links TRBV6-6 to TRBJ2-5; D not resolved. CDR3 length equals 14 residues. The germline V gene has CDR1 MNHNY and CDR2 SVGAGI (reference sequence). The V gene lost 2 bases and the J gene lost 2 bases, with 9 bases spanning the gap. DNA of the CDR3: TGTGCCAGCAGTTACAGGACGGATCAAGAGACCCAGTACTTC. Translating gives CASSYRTDQETQYF.

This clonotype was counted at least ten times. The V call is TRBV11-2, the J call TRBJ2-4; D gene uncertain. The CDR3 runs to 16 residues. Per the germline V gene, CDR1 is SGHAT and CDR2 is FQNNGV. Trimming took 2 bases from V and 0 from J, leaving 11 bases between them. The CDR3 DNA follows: TGTGCCAGCAGCTTAACAGATATTCTAGCCAAAAACATTCAGTACTTC. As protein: CASSLTDILAKNIQYF.

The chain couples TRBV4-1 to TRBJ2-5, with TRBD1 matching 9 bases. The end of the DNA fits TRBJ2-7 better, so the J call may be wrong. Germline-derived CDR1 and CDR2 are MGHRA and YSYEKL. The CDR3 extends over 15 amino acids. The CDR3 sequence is CASSQEGTGLHEQYF. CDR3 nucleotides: TGCGCCAGCAGCCAAGAAGGGACAGGGTTACACGAGCAGTACTTC.

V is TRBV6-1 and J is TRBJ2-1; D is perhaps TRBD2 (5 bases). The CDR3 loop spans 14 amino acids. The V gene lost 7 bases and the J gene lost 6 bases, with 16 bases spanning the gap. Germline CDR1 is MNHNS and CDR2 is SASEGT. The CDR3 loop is CASNPRRTFNEQFF. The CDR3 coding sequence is TGTGCCAGCAATCCCCGGAGGACCTTCAATGAGCAGTTCTTC.

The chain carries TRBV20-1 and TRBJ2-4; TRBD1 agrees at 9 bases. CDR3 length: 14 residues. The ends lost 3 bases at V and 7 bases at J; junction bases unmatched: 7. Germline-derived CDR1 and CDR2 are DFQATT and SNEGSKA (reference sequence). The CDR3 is CSARRDRVENIQYF. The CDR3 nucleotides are TGCAGTGCTAGGAGGGACAGGGTGGAGAACATTCAGTACTTC.

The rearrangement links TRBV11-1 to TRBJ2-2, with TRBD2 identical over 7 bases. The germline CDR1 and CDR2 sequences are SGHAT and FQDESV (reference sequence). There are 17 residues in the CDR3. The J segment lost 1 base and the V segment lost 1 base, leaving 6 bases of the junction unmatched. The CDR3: CASSLELAVWNTGELFF. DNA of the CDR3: TGTGCCAGCAGCTTAGAGCTAGCGGTCTGGAACACCGGGGAGCTGTTTTTT.

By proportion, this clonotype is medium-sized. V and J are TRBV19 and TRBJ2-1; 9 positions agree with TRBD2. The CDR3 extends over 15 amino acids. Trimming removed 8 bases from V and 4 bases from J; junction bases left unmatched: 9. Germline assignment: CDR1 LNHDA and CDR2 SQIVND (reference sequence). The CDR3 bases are TGTGCCAGTCGCCAAACTAGCGGGTCTTACAATGAGCAGTTCTTC. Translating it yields CASRQTSGSYNEQFF.

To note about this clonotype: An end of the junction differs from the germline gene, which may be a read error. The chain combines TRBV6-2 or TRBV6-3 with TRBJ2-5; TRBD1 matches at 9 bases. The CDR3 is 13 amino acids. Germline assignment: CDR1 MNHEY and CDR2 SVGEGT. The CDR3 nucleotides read TGTACCAGCTGGAGGACAGGGGAAAAGACCCAGTACTTC. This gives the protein CTSWRTGEKTQYF.

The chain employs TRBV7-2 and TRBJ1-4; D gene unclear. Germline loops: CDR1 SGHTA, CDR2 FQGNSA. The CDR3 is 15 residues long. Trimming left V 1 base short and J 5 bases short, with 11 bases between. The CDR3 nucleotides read TGTGCCAGCAGCTTAGGCCCCGGACGAAATGAAAAACTGTTTTTT. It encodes CASSLGPGRNEKLFF.

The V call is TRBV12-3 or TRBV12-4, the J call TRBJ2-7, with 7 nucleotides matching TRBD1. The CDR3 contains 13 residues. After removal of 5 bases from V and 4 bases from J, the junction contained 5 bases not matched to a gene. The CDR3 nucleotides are TGTGCCAGCAGTCGATCGACAGGGTACGAGCAGTACTTC. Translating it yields CASSRSTGYEQYF.

The CDR3 is CASSISLGSTDTQYF. DNA of the CDR3: TGTGCCAGCAGCATATCCCTAGGGAGCACAGATACGCAGTATTTT. The rearrangement links TRBV7-9 to TRBJ2-3; no reliable D call. The V and J ends lost 5 bases and 0 bases respectively, with 12 bases between them. Germline assignment: CDR1 SEHNR and CDR2 FQNEAQ (reference sequence). The CDR3 is made up of 15 amino acids. The full variable domain, in which reference TRBV7-9 and TRBJ2-3 provide the parts outside the CDR3, is DTGVSQNPRHKITKRGQNVTFRCDPISEHNRLYWYRQTLGQGPEFLTYFQNEAQLEKSRLLSDRFSAERPKGSFSTLEIQRTEQGDSAMYLCASSISLGSTDTQYFGPGTRLTVL.

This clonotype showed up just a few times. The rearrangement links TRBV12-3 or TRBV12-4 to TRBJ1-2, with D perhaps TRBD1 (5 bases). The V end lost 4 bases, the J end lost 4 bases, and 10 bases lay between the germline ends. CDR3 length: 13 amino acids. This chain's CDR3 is CASSSGASYGYTF. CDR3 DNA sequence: TGTGCCAGCAGTTCCGGGGCAAGCTATGGCTACACCTTC.

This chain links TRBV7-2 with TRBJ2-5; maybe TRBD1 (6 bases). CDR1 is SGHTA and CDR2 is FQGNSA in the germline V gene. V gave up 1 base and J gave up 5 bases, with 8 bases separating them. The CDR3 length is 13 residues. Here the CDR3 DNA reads TGTGCCAGCAGCTTAGAGAGGGGGGAGACCCAGTACTTC. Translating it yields CASSLERGETQYF.

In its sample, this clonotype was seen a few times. CDR3 in amino acids: CASILGYTF. CDR3 nucleotides: TGTGCCAGCATTCTGGGCTACACCTTC. The chain recombines TRBV12-3 or TRBV12-4 with TRBJ1-2; unclear D gene. The CDR3 contains 9 residues. The V gene lost 7 bases and the J gene lost 8 bases, with 5 bases spanning the gap.

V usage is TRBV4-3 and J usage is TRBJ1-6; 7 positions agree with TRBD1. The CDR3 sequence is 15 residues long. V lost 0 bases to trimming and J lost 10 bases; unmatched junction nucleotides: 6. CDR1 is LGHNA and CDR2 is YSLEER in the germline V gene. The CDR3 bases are TGCGCCAGCAGCCAAGAAACAGGGGTGAGATCACCCCTCCACTTT. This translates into CASSQETGVRSPLHF.

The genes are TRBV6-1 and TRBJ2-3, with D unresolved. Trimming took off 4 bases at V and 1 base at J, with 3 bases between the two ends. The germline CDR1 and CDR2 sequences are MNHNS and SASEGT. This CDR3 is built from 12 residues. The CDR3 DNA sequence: TGTGCCAGCAGTGCAGGCACAGATACGCAGTATTTT. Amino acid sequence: CASSAGTDTQYF.

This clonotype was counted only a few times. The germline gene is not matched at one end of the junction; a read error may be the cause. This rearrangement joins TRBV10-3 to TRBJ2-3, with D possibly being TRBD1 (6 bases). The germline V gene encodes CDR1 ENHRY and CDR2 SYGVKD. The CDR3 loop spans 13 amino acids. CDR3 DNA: TGTGCCTTCAGGGGTGATAGCACAGATACGCAGTATTTT. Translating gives CAFRGDSTDTQYF.

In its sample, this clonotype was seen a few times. CDR3 protein: CASSFDGQPGGYGYTF. The DNA of the CDR3 is TGCGCCAGCAGCTTTGACGGACAGCCGGGGGGCTATGGCTACACCTTC. The chain is built from TRBV5-1 and TRBJ1-2, with a tentative D call TRBD1 (6 bases). The V and J ends lost 2 bases and 4 bases respectively, with 18 bases between them. Germline assignment: CDR1 SGHRS and CDR2 YFSETQ. The CDR3 is 16 residues long.